A single sample gave rise to the 20 T cell receptor beta chains below, sequenced in a study of CD8 T cells in ankylosing spondylitis. The study's findings and limits: Ankylosing spondylitis blood appeared to carry a characteristic TCR beta motif of roughly eight highly homologous variants.

Each CDR3 protein gets one entry after TCRdb re-called the 5' RACE reads with MiXCR. The top ten hold about 17% of the sample, which has some 400,000 distinct CDR3 sequences, under 25% seen once. These receptors have no identified antigens. Sample: blood, either unsorted or a sorted T cell fraction (not recorded which). These receptor sequences come from a male donor with ankylosing spondylitis.

This clonotype occurred a few times. This rearrangement joins TRBV5-1 to TRBJ2-2, with D maybe TRBD1 (6 bases). Trimming took off 0 bases at V and 0 bases at J, with 9 bases between the two ends. Germline CDR1 is SGHRS and CDR2 is YFSETQ. This CDR3 contains 16 residues. The CDR3 DNA reads TGCGCCAGCAGCTTGGAAGGGGGAGCGAACACCGGGGAGCTGTTTTTT. The encoded protein is CASSLEGGANTGELFF.

This clonotype was recorded a few times. The chain uses TRBV5-1 and TRBJ1-2; 7 nucleotides agree with TRBD1. The V gene's germline CDR1 is SGHRS and CDR2 YFSETQ. CDR3 length: 14 residues. V lost 0 bases and J lost 6; bases outside the gene matches: 5. Written as DNA, the CDR3 is TGCGCCAGCAGCTTGGCGGCCAGGGGGGATGGCTACACCTTC. Protein product: CASSLAARGDGYTF. The variable domain in full, completed from reference TRBV5-1 and TRBJ1-2, reads KAGVTQTPRYLIKTRGQQVTLSCSPISGHRSVSWYQQTPGQGLQFLFEYFSETQRNKGNFPGRFSGRQFSNSRSEMNVSTLELGDSALYLCASSLAARGDGYTFGSGTRLTVV.

J is TRBJ2-7 and V is TRBV27; D is unclear. V lost 7 bases to trimming and J lost 4 bases, with 11 bases between them. Germline CDR1 is MNHEY and CDR2 is SMNVEV (reference sequence). The CDR3 length is 12 residues. The CDR3 protein is CASTLQSYEQYF. The DNA for the CDR3 is TGTGCCAGCACCCTACAGAGTTACGAGCAGTACTTC.

This clonotype was counted at least ten times. The junction does not match germline at one end; this may be a read error. The chain couples TRBV12-3 or TRBV12-4 to TRBJ2-2; perhaps D is TRBD1 or TRBD2 (5 bases each). This CDR3 region has 16 residues. The CDR3 DNA sequence: TGTGCCAGCAGCTTCTGGGACCCAAGGGCCACCCGGGAGCTGTTTTTT. Translation: CASSFWDPRATRELFF.

The genes are TRBV7-2 and TRBJ1-1; D might be TRBD1 (5 bases). The germline gives CDR1 SGHTA, CDR2 FQGNSA. V was cut by 5 bases and J by 0 bases, with 13 bases left in between. CDR3 size: 15 residues. CDR3 sequence: CASSVEAGLNTEAFF. The CDR3 DNA reads as TGTGCCAGCAGCGTCGAAGCAGGGTTGAACACTGAAGCTTTCTTT.

This clonotype has a handful of counts. This chain uses TRBV20-1 with TRBJ2-5; 10 positions agree with TRBD2. Losses at the gene ends were 2 bases for V and 5 bases for J; bases not matched to a gene: 8. This CDR3 comprises 15 residues. The germline V gene has CDR1 DFQATT and CDR2 SNEGSKA (reference sequence). In DNA form, the CDR3 reads TGCAGTGCTAGAAGCCTAGCGGGAGCGTGGGAGACCCAGTACTTC. Translated, it gives CSARSLAGAWETQYF.

The chain uses TRBV15 and TRBJ1-1, with D possibly TRBD1 on 5 matching bases. With 1 base removed from V and 2 bases from J, the gap between germline ends came to 11 bases. The CDR3 covers 15 residues. Germline values: CDR1 LNHNV, CDR2 YYDKDF (reference sequence). CDR3 sequence (DNA): TGTGCCACCAGCAGAGGGGGGAGGACAAACACTGAAGCTTTCTTT. This translates into CATSRGGRTNTEAFF.

There are a few counts of this clonotype. The chain links TRBV20-1 to TRBJ1-2, with 7 bases aligning to TRBD1. Germline assignment: CDR1 DFQATT and CDR2 SNEGSKA (reference sequence). The junction had 3 bases not matched to a gene; V was cut back by 5 bases and J by 0 bases. The CDR3 has 13 amino acids. Here the CDR3 reads CSARQGSNYGYTF. CDR3 bases: TGCAGTGCTCGACAGGGATCTAACTATGGCTACACCTTC.

The J gene is TRBJ2-5, the V gene TRBV12-3 or TRBV12-4; 13 positions match TRBD2. The CDR3 covers 15 residues. The V segment lost 5 bases and the J segment 5 bases; nucleotides outside the gene matches: 5. The CDR3 protein is CASSQGLAGTETQYF. CDR3 in DNA: TGTGCCAGCAGTCAGGGACTAGCGGGGACGGAGACCCAGTACTTC.

This clonotype has only a few counts. The CDR3 DNA reads TGCGCCAGCAGCGGGGCTAGCGCGACCTACAATGAGCAGTTCTTC. This encodes CASSGASATYNEQFF. The V gene is TRBV5-1, the J gene TRBJ2-1, with TRBD2 as a possible D gene (6 bases). This CDR3 has 15 amino acids. The germline CDR1 and CDR2 sequences are SGHRS and YFSETQ. Trimming removed 4 bases from V and 2 bases from J, with 13 bases in between.

J is TRBJ2-5 and V is TRBV4-3; the match to TRBD1 covers 7 bases. V trimming: 5 bases; J trimming: 4 bases; junction bases outside the gene matches: 4. The CDR3 extends over 13 amino acids. The germline CDR1 and CDR2 sequences are LGHNA and YSLEER. CDR3 sequence: CASSRTGRETQYF. CDR3 DNA: TGCGCCAGCAGCAGGACAGGAAGAGAGACCCAGTACTTC.

This clonotype was seen only a few times. J is TRBJ2-1 and V is TRBV7-8; D is ambiguous. V shed 7 bases and J shed 0 bases, with 10 bases lying between them. In germline, CDR1 is SGHVS, CDR2 FQNEAQ. This CDR3 has 14 residues. CDR3: CASTPGISYNEQFF. The CDR3 bases are TGTGCCAGCACCCCTGGGATCTCCTACAATGAGCAGTTCTTC.

The rearrangement links TRBV20-1 to TRBJ2-5; D is undetermined. This CDR3 has 13 residues. The germline V gene encodes CDR1 DFQATT and CDR2 SNEGSKA (reference sequence). Between the trimmed V and J ends, which lost 3 bases and 0 bases, there was a span of 8 bases. Here the CDR3 DNA reads TGCAGTGCTAGTCGGTCCTACCAAGAGACCCAGTACTTC. As protein: CSASRSYQETQYF.

This clonotype was seen a handful of times. This chain links TRBV11-2 with TRBJ2-7; TRBD1 might be the D (5 bases). Trimming pared 7 bases from V and 0 bases from J, leaving 16 bases between. This CDR3 is 15 amino acids long. Germline V gives CDR1 SGHAT, CDR2 FQNNGV. The CDR3 nucleotides are TGTGCCAGCACCTGGACACCCGGCCCCTCCTACGAGCAGTACTTC. It codes for CASTWTPGPSYEQYF.

V and J are TRBV5-1 and TRBJ1-1; no reliable D call. Germline V lookup: CDR1 SGHRS, CDR2 YFSETQ. There are 14 residues in the CDR3. The V gene lost 0 bases and the J gene lost 0 bases, with 6 bases spanning the gap. The chain's CDR3 is CASSLEAVNTEAFF. The CDR3 coding sequence is TGCGCCAGCAGCTTGGAAGCGGTGAACACTGAAGCTTTCTTT.

V is TRBV13 and J is TRBJ1-1, with D maybe TRBD1 (6 bases). Germline CDR1 and CDR2: PRHDT and FYEKMQ (reference sequence). The CDR3 totals 17 residues. V was trimmed by 0 bases and J by 1 base, leaving 15 bases between them. CDR3 residues: CASSLGPRGHRNTEAFF. In DNA form, the CDR3 reads TGTGCCAGCAGCTTAGGCCCGCGGGGACACCGGAACACTGAAGCTTTCTTT.

V usage is TRBV6-5 and J usage is TRBJ2-3; 8 bases line up with TRBD1. Trimming took 0 bases from V and 4 from J; bases not matched to a gene: 12. This CDR3 contains 18 residues. Germline CDR1 and CDR2: MNHEY and SVGAGI. The CDR3 region is CASSYSNPSRGLADTQYF. CDR3 coding DNA: TGTGCCAGCAGTTACTCGAACCCCAGCAGGGGGCTAGCAGATACGCAGTATTTT.

The table lists this clonotype with a count of one. The V gene is TRBV4-3, the J gene TRBJ2-1, with D perhaps matching TRBD2 (6 bases). The CDR3 contains 16 residues. Trimming cost V 3 bases and J 7 bases, with 19 bases left between them. CDR1 and CDR2 from the germline V gene are LGHNA and YSLEER. CDR3 DNA: TGCGCCAGCAGCCATGTTAAGCGGGCCGTAAAAAATGAGCAGTTCTTC. The encoded protein is CASSHVKRAVKNEQFF.

The chain uses TRBV12-3 or TRBV12-4 and TRBJ1-3, with no clear D. V dropped 5 bases and J dropped 0 bases, with 11 bases sitting between them. This CDR3 contains 15 residues. The CDR3 loop reads CASSPGVFSGNTIYF. The CDR3 coding sequence is TGTGCCAGCAGTCCTGGGGTTTTCTCTGGAAACACCATATATTTT.

In its sample, this clonotype was seen once. The genes are TRBV7-6 and TRBJ2-2; D gene unclear. V was shortened by 11 bases and J by 0 bases, with 13 bases between the two germline ends. The germline gives CDR1 SGHVS, CDR2 FNYEAQ. This CDR3 spans 14 amino acids. The CDR3: CAAAPRTNTGELFF. The CDR3 DNA follows: TGTGCCGCCGCCCCCAGGACGAACACCGGGGAGCTGTTTTTT.